This T cell receptor (beta chain) was captured by sequencing in a study of T cell clonotyping in hematopoietic cell transplantation (dated by TCRdb to the early 2020s). Regarding the research as a whole: A total of roughly 130 blood samples were collected in the study from around 40 consecutive transplant recipients and their related donors. Recruitment of patients ran from September 2015 to January 2017, and follow-up continued until late 2020 or until death. The research as a whole found: Sample size was limited, and cells were not sorted, so CD4 and CD8 repertoire contributions could not be separated. After transplant, TCR diversity in recipients dropped, and pathologically expanded clonotypes climbed progressively between day 30 and day 180. Inverse Simpson Index values from donors and from recipients before transplant predicted broader TCR repertoire diversity after transplant. Overlap with donor repertoires was found for only a small fraction of recipient repertoires, with over 95% found to appear de novo at the given depth.

The germline V gene gives CDR1 as SGHTA and CDR2 as FQGNSA. Clipping removes 4 bases from V and 1 base from J, with 4 as the unmatched junction base count. Its CDR3 holds 14 amino acids, cysteine through phenylalanine. Of the read, only the CDR3 DNA is kept; its 42 bases are in frame from base 1. Blood samples for TCR beta sequencing were provided by related transplant donors. Using Nuclei Lysis Solution, genomic DNA was extracted from unfractionated peripheral blood mononuclear cells that were either fresh or cryopreserved. Note on this clone: The antigen it binds to is not known. Base qualities are not at hand, and no much larger clone is one base apart.

The immunoSEQ assay, a bias-controlled multiplex PCR using V- and J-specific primers, was used to amplify TCR beta CDR3 regions from genomic DNA. In a second PCR step, a proprietary barcode and Illumina adapter sequences were attached to the CDR3 amplicons. CDR3 libraries were sequenced on an Illumina MiSeq instrument. The original methods were these. Export and quality control were handled in immunoSEQ Analyzer 3.0, while downstream analyses relied on R Bioconductor and Immunarch. Only productive rearrangements within the normalized downsampled data set were used in the calculation of repertoire metrics. Pathologically expanded clonotypes were defined as those larger than 5 templates in the normalized cohort. Repertoire diversity was measured with the Inverse Simpson Index. To capture all clonotypes, CMV-specificity analyses were performed on the non-normalized data set. The source is immuneACCESS, and TCRdb retained only in-frame sequences with V and J called. Part of the clones is not carried over; for the studies checked, unresolved V genes explain less than half of this, and the remainder is unexplained. V, J and clone size reflect that table, while D and trimming were determined from the DNA. The sample table contains tens of thousands of clones; only one count was recorded for 94% of them. Less than 1% of the sample is held by the ten biggest clonotypes.

The TCR was taken from a woman in her forties or fifties in good health. Some clones in this sample may be carry-over from other donors' samples. The specimen was peripheral blood mononuclear cells. This chain is built from TRBV7-2 and TRBJ2-7, with TRBD1 identical over 7 junction bases. The DNA sequence follows: TGTGCCAGCAGCTCTCGACAGGGATCCTACGAGCAGTACTTC. This encodes CASSSRQGSYEQYF.